This T cell receptor beta chain was sequenced for a study of Graves' ophthalmopathy and Graves' hyperthyroidism. CDR1 and CDR2 (germline): SGHRS, YFSETQ. Trimming took 4 bases from V and 1 from J; bases not matched to a gene: 15. CDR3 length equals 19 residues. This clonotype has a handful of counts. The sequenced template was RNA, covering the TCR beta CDR3 region. RT-PCR in the first round used HTBI primers; a second-round multiplex PCR followed. A single record per CDR3 protein comes from TCRdb applying MiXCR to the multiplex PCR reads. Among 620,000 or so distinct CDR3 sequences listed, 22% were seen once.

The chain combines TRBV5-1 with TRBJ2-5; 11 nucleotides line up with TRBD2. Material for sequencing was peripheral blood. The TCR sequence derives from a woman between 18 and 30 years old with stable Graves' hyperthyroidism. Some clones in this sample may be carry-over from other donors' samples. The CDR3: CASSIPGSYSGRAQETQYF. The CDR3 DNA reads TGCGCCAGCAGCATTCCTGGCTCTTATAGCGGGAGGGCCCAAGAGACCCAGTACTTC.